This T cell receptor beta chain was sequenced for a study of shared clonotypes between healthy human individuals. Study results and caveats: Researchers found naive subsets generally carried larger estimated richness than memory subsets. Tissue TCR repertoires likely differ from these blood-only repertoires.

Sequencing used immunoSEQ multiplex PCR; TCRdb keeps in-frame clones, though not all of them. The sample yields under 750,000 clones, roughly 72% seen once. A remark on this clone: The antigen remains undetermined.

This CDR3 is 17 amino acids long. Per the germline V gene, CDR1 is MGHDK and CDR2 is SYGVNS. V was trimmed by 4 bases and J by 0 bases, leaving 16 bases between them. Source material: memory CD4+ T cells sorted from blood. Regarding subset: CD45RA-negative fraction. The rearrangement uses TRBV25-1 and TRBJ2-4; no definite D call. The sequence came from a woman aged 25 to 39 in good health. The DNA for the CDR3 is TGTGCCAGCAGTGGCAATGCACAGTTATTAGCCAAAAACATTCAGTACTTC. Its protein is CASSGNAQLLAKNIQYF.